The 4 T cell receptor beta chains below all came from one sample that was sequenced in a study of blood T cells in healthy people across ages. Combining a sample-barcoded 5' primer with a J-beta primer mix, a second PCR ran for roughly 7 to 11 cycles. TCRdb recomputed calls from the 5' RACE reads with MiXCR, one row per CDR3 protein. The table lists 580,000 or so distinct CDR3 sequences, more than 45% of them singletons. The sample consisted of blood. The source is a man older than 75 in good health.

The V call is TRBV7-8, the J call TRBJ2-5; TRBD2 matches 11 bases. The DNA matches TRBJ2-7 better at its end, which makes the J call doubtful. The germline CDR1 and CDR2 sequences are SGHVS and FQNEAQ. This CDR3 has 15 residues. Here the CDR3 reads CASSLGTSGAHEQYF. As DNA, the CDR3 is TGTGCCAGCAGCCTAGGGACTAGCGGAGCCCACGAGCAGTACTTC.

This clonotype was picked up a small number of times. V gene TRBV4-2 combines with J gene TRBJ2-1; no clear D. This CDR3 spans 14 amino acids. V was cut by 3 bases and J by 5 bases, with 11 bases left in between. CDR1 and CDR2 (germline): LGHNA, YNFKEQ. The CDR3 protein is CASSQGSRHNEQFF. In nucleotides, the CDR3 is TGTGCCAGCAGCCAGGGTAGCCGACACAATGAGCAGTTCTTC.

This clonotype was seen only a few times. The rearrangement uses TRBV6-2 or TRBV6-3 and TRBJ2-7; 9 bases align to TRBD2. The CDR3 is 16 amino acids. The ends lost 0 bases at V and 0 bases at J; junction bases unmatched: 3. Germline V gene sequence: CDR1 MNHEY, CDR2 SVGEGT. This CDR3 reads CASSYSPSGVSYEQYF. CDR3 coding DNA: TGTGCCAGCAGTTACTCTCCTAGCGGGGTCTCCTACGAGCAGTACTTC.

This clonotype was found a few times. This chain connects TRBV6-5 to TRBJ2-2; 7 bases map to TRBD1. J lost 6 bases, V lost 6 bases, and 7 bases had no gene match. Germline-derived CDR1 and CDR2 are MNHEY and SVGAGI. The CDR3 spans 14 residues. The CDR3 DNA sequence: TGTGCCAGCAGCCCCTGGCAGGGGGCCGGGGAGCTGTTTTTT. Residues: CASSPWQGAGELFF.